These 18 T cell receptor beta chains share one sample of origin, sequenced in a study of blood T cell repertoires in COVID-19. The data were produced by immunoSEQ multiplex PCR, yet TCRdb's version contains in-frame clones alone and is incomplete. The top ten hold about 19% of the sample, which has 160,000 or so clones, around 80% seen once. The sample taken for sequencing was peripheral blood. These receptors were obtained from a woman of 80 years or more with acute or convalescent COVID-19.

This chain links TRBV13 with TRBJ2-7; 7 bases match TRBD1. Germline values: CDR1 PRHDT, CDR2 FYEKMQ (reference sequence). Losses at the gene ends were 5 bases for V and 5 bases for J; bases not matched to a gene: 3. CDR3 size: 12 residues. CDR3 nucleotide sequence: TGTGCCAGCAGCCTGACAGGGCACGAGCAGTACTTC. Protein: CASSLTGHEQYF. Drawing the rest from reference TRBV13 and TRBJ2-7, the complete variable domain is AAGVIQSPRHLIKEKRETATLKCYPIPRHDTVYWYQQGPGQDPQFLISFYEKMQSDKGSIPDRFSAQQFSDYHSELNMSSLELGDSALYFCASSLTGHEQYFGPGTRLTVT.

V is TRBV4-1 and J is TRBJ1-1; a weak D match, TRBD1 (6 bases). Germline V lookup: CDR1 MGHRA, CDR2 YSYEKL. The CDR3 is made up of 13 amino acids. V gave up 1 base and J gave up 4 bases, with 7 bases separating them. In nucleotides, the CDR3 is TGCGCCAGCAGCCAAGCACAGGGCACTGAAGCTTTCTTT. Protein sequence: CASSQAQGTEAFF.

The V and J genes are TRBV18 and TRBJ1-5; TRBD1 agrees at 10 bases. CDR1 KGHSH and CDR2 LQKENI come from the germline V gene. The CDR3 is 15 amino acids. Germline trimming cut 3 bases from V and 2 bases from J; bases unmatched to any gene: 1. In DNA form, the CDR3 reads TGTGCCAGCTCACCGGGGACAGGGGGCAATCAGCCCCAGCATTTT. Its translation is CASSPGTGGNQPQHF.

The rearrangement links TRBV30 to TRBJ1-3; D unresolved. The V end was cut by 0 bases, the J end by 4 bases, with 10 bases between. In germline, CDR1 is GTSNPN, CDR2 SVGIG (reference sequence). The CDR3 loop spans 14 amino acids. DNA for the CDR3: TGTGCCTGGAGTGTAGACCCTAGAGGAAACACCATATATTTT. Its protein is CAWSVDPRGNTIYF.

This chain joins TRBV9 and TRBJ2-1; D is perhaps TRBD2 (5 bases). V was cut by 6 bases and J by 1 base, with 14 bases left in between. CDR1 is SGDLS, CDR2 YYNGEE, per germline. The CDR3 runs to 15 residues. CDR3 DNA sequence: TGTGCCAGCACCGGCGGAGGCACTTCCTACAATGAGCAGTTCTTC. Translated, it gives CASTGGGTSYNEQFF.

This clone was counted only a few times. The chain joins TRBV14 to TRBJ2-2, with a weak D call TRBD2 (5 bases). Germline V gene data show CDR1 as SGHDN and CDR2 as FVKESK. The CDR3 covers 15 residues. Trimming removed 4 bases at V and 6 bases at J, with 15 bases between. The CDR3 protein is CASSRRSGWAGELFF. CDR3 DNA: TGTGCCAGCAGCCGGCGGAGCGGATGGGCCGGGGAGCTGTTTTTT.

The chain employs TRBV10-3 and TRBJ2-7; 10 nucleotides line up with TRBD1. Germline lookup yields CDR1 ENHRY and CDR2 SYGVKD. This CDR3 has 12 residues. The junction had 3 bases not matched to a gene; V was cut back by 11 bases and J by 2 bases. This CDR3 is CAAGTGAYEQYF. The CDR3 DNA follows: TGTGCCGCGGGGACAGGGGCCTACGAGCAGTACTTC.

CDR3 bases: TGTGCCAGCAGAAGGACAGGGGGCGTGAATGAAAAACTGTTTTTT. This gives the protein CASRRTGGVNEKLFF. J is TRBJ1-4 and V is TRBV6-4, with TRBD1 identical over 11 bases. This CDR3 has 15 amino acids. The ends lost 6 bases at V and 5 bases at J; junction bases unmatched: 5. Germline V gene lookup returns CDR1 MRHNA and CDR2 SNTAGT.

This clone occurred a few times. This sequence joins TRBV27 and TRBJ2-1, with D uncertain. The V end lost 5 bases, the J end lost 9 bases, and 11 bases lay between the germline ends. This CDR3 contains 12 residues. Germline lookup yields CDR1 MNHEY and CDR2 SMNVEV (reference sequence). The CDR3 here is CASSPTGLEQFF. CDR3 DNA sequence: TGTGCCAGCAGTCCAACCGGTCTTGAGCAGTTCTTC.

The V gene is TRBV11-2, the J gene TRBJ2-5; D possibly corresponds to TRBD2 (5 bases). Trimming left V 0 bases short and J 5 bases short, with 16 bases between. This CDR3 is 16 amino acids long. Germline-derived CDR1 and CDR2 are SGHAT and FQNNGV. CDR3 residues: CASSLDRAESGETQYF. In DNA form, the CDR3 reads TGTGCCAGCAGCTTAGATCGGGCGGAGTCGGGGGAGACCCAGTACTTC. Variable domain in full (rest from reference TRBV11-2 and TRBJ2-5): EAGVAQSPRYKIIEKRQSVAFWCNPISGHATLYWYQQILGQGPKLLIQFQNNGVVDDSQLPKDRFSAERLKGVDSTLKIQPAKLEDSAVYLCASSLDRAESGETQYFGPGTRLLVL.

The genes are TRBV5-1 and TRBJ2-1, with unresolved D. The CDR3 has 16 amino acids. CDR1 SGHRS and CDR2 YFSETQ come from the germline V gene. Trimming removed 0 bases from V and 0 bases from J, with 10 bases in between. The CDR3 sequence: CASSLDPSSSYNEQFF. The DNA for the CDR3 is TGCGCCAGCAGCTTGGATCCTTCTAGCTCCTACAATGAGCAGTTCTTC.

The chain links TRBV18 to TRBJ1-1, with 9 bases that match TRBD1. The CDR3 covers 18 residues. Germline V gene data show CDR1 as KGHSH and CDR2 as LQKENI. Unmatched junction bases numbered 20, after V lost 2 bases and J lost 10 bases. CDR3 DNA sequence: TGTGCCAGCTCACCAGTGTTAGGACAGGGGCAGAAGCTTCGAGGAGCTTTCTTT. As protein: CASSPVLGQGQKLRGAFF.

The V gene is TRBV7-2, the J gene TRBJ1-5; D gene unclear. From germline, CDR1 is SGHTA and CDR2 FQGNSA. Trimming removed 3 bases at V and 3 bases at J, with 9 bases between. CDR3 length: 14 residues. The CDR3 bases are TGTGCCAGCAGCTTGGGCAGACACAATCAGCCCCAGCATTTT. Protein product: CASSLGRHNQPQHF.

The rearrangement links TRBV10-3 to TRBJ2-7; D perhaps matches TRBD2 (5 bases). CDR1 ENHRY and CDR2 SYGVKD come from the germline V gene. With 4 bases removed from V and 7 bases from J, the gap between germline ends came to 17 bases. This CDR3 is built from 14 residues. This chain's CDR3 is CAISVRTGSGEQYF. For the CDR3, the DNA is TGTGCCATCAGTGTTCGGACGGGGAGTGGGGAGCAGTACTTC.

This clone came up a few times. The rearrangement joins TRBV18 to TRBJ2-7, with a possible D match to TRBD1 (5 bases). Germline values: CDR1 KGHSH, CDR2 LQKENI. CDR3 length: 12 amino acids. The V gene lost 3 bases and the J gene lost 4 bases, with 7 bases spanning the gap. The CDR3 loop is CASSPNRYEQYF. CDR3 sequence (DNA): TGTGCCAGCTCACCTAACAGGTACGAGCAGTACTTC.

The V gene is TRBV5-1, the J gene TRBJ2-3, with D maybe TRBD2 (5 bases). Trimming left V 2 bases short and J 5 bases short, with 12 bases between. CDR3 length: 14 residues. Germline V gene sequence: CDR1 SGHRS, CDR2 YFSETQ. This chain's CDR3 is CASSLSGGRDTQYF. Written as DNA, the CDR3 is TGCGCCAGCAGCTTATCTGGAGGAAGAGATACGCAGTATTTT.

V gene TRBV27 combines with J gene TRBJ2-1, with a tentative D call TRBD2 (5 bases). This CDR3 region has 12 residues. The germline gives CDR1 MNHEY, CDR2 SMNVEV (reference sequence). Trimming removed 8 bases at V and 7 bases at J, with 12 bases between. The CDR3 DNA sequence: TGTGCCAGCGAATCCCCGGGGAATGAGCAGTTCTTC. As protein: CASESPGNEQFF.

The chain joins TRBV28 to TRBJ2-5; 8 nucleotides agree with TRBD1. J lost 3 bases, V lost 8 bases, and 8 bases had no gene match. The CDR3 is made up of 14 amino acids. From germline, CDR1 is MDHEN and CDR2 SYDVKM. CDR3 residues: CASVPGGEKETQYF. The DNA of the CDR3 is TGTGCCAGCGTCCCAGGGGGCGAAAAAGAGACCCAGTACTTC.